The 12 T cell receptor beta chains below all came from one sample that was sequenced in a study of T-cell reconstitution after alpha-beta-depleted transplantation in children. Unique molecular identifiers were built into the TCRbeta library. TCRdb reprocessed the PCR reads via MiXCR and lists one record per CDR3 protein. In the table there are around 200,000 distinct CDR3 sequences, roughly 11% of which are singletons. The sample in question was PBMCs, obtained before TCRalphabeta/CD19-depleted stem cell transplant. The origin of the receptors is a child in the first two years of life with acute myeloid leukemia, due to receive a stem cell transplant.

There are a few counts of this clonotype. The chain recombines TRBV30 with TRBJ2-1, with 9 nucleotides matching TRBD2. The J segment lost 8 bases and the V segment lost 5 bases, leaving 10 bases of the junction unmatched. This CDR3 is 14 amino acids long. Germline assignment: CDR1 GTSNPN and CDR2 SVGIG (reference sequence). The CDR3 reads CAWGRSGRLDEQFF. CDR3 DNA sequence: TGTGCCTGGGGGAGGAGCGGGAGGCTAGATGAGCAGTTCTTC.

This clonotype appeared many times. The DNA of the CDR3 is TGTGCCAGCAGCCTCCGACAGGGTCCGCTTCCCGGGGAGCTGTTTTTT. Translating gives CASSLRQGPLPGELFF. This chain links TRBV7-9 with TRBJ2-2, with TRBD1 matching over 7 bases. This CDR3 spans 16 amino acids. Germline CDR1 is SEHNR and CDR2 is FQNEAQ (reference sequence). The ends lost 5 bases at V and 6 bases at J; junction bases unmatched: 12.

This clonotype was observed at least ten times. The chain employs TRBV12-3 or TRBV12-4 and TRBJ2-2; D is undetermined. The CDR3 is 11 residues long. V lost 10 bases and J lost 2, with 5 bases in between. CDR3 DNA: TGTGCCATCGACAACACCGGGGAGCTGTTTTTT. Its translation is CAIDNTGELFF.

This clonotype came up many times. The chain combines TRBV10-3 with TRBJ1-5; TRBD1 aligns across 7 bases. CDR3 length equals 18 residues. V lost 2 bases, J lost 7 bases, and 17 bases stayed unmatched. Germline lookup yields CDR1 ENHRY and CDR2 SYGVKD. The CDR3 reads CAISELHTDRSIHQPQHF. The CDR3 nucleotides are TGTGCCATCAGTGAGCTACACACGGACAGGTCAATCCACCAGCCCCAGCATTTT.

This clonotype was picked up many times. The rearrangement joins TRBV20-1 to TRBJ1-5; no reliable D call. With 1 base removed from V and 0 bases from J, the gap between germline ends came to 10 bases. Germline CDR1 and CDR2: DFQATT and SNEGSKA (reference sequence). CDR3 length equals 15 residues. CDR3 amino acids: CSARVSSGSNQPQHF. The CDR3 bases are TGCAGTGCTAGAGTTTCGTCAGGTAGCAATCAGCCCCAGCATTTT.

This clonotype was counted many times. This chain joins TRBV20-1 and TRBJ1-1; TRBD1 is a possible D gene (5 bases). The CDR3 length is 13 residues. Germline lookup yields CDR1 DFQATT and CDR2 SNEGSKA (reference sequence). V was shortened by 3 bases and J by 6 bases, with 14 bases between the two germline ends. CDR3 residues: CSARGGRGAEAFF. The CDR3 bases are TGCAGTGCTAGGGGGGGGAGGGGAGCTGAAGCTTTCTTT.

The chain joins TRBV14 to TRBJ2-1; D uncertain. CDR3 size: 15 residues. Germline V gene sequence: CDR1 SGHDN, CDR2 FVKESK. V was clipped by 1 base and J by 3 bases, with 10 bases between them. CDR3 in DNA: TGTGCCAGCAGCCAAGGTCTACCCCTCTACAATGAGCAGTTCTTC. It translates to CASSQGLPLYNEQFF.

This clonotype has a count of ten or more. This chain connects TRBV20-1 to TRBJ2-7, with D possibly TRBD2 on 6 matching bases. Trimming left V 3 bases short and J 7 bases short, with 22 bases between. CDR1 is DFQATT and CDR2 is SNEGSKA in the germline V gene (reference sequence). The CDR3 runs to 15 residues. CDR3 sequence reads: CSARITRGGTGEQYF. Written as DNA, the CDR3 is TGCAGTGCTAGGATTACGAGGGGCGGGACGGGAGAGCAGTACTTC.

This clonotype was detected ten times or more. The chain couples TRBV30 to TRBJ2-7; 9 nucleotides agree with TRBD2. The CDR3 extends over 15 amino acids. Trimming cost V 0 bases and J 4 bases; bases outside gene matches: 7. From germline, CDR1 is GTSNPN and CDR2 SVGIG (reference sequence). The CDR3 sequence is CAWSVKLAGLYEQYF. For the CDR3, the DNA is TGTGCCTGGAGTGTGAAACTAGCGGGCCTTTACGAGCAGTACTTC.

The chain employs TRBV28 and TRBJ2-7, with D possibly TRBD1 on 6 matching bases. Trimming shortened V by 6 bases and J by 0 bases, and 15 bases separated the two germline ends. Germline V gene lookup returns CDR1 MDHEN and CDR2 SYDVKM. This CDR3 has 15 residues. CDR3 nucleotides: TGTGCCAGCAGCCTGACAGGACGGAACTCCTACGAGCAGTACTTC. The encoded protein is CASSLTGRNSYEQYF.

In this sample, this clonotype turned up many times. This chain connects TRBV12-3 or TRBV12-4 to TRBJ2-6; a weak D match, TRBD1 (6 bases). The CDR3 is made up of 17 amino acids. Trimming cost V 5 bases and J 0 bases, with 14 bases left between them. The CDR3, as DNA: TGTGCCAGCAGTCCCGGACAGTACAGCTCTGGGGCCAACGTCCTGACTTTC. This encodes CASSPGQYSSGANVLTF.

This clonotype was observed at least ten times. The V and J genes are TRBV7-8 and TRBJ1-1; no definite D call. The CDR3 contains 11 residues. The V end was cut by 1 base, the J end by 10 bases, with 7 bases between. Germline CDR1 SGHVS, CDR2 FQNEAQ. The CDR3 DNA reads as TGTGCCAGCAGCTTAGGAGGGATAGCTTTCTTT. It specifies CASSLGGIAFF.